These T cell receptor beta chains were read from a single sample in a study of cytomegalovirus exposure and HLA in healthy donors. Method: immunoSEQ multiplex PCR; TCRdb's copy keeps in-frame clones and lacks some. The sample holds about 210,000 clones, about 85% seen once. Source material: PBMCs. Receptors originate from a girl aged 2 to 10 in good health and CMV-seronegative. Both conserved end residues are part of each CDR3. The order of the fields is D gene, J gene, V gene, clone size, CDR3 DNA, CDR3 protein. The D gene is left open where the match is weak. Clone size, where shown, is once, few, many, or a class for clones that have expanded.

>TRBD1|TRBJ1-4|TRBV7-9|once
TGTGCCAGCAGCCCGAGGGACAGGGGAGGGGAAAAACTGTTTTTT
CASSPRDRGGEKLFF
>TRBD1|TRBJ2-3|TRBV7-9|-
TGTGCCAGCAGCTTTCCCACGACAGGGAGCACAGATACGCAGTATTTT
CASSFPTTGSTDTQYF
>-|TRBJ2-2|TRBV12-2|-
TGTGCAAGTCGCCTTTGCGCGGGACTAGCGGGAGAGAACACCGGGGAGCTGTTTTTT
CASRLCAGLAGENTGELFF
>TRBD1|TRBJ2-7|TRBV5-4|-
TGTGCCAGCGGGGACAGTCCCTACGAGCAGTACTTC
CASGDSPYEQYF
>-|TRBJ2-1|TRBV5-5|-
TGTGCCAGCAGCTTGGCACTAGTAACCTACAATGAGCAGTTCTTC
CASSLALVTYNEQFF
>TRBD2|TRBJ2-7|TRBV20-1|-
TGCAGTGCGCGGGAGGGTGGGGAGCAGTACTTC
CSAREGGEQYF
>TRBD1|TRBJ2-1|TRBV25-1|-
TGTGCCAGCTCGACAGGGGTAAACAATGAGCAGTTCTTC
CASSTGVNNEQFF
>TRBD1|TRBJ1-2|TRBV6-1|-
TGTGCCAGCAGTGCGGACAGGGGTTATGGCTACACCTTC
CASSADRGYGYTF
>-|TRBJ1-4|TRBV10-3|-
TGTGCCATCAGTGCAGGGTATAATGAAAAACTGTTTTTT
CAISAGYNEKLFF
>TRBD1|TRBJ1-1|TRBV5-1|-
TGCGCCAGCAGCTTGGTAGGGGGCAAGACTGAAGCTTTCTTT
CASSLVGGKTEAFF
>-|TRBJ2-5|TRBV5-1|-
TGCGCCAGCAGCTCCGGACTGCAAGAGACCCAGTACTTC
CASSSGLQETQYF
>TRBD2|TRBJ2-5|TRBV2|-
TGTGCCAGCAGGTCCGGGACTAGCGGGGGGGGGTTAAAGACCCAGTACTTC
CASRSGTSGGGLKTQYF
>-|TRBJ1-5|TRBV27|-
TGTGCCAGCAGTTGGCAGTATAGCAATCAGCCCCAGCATTTT
CASSWQYSNQPQHF
>-|TRBJ2-1|TRBV5-4|-
TGTGCCAGCAGCTTCCAGAATGGTGAGCAGTTCTTC
CASSFQNGEQFF
>-|TRBJ2-7|TRBV11-2|-
TGTGCCAGCAGCTTAGGGCTCCCAGGGATGGGTGAGCAGTACTTC
CASSLGLPGMGEQYF
>-|TRBJ2-7|TRBV2|once
TGTGCCAGCAGTGTTTACAGCTCCTACGAGCAGTACTTC
CASSVYSSYEQYF
>TRBD2|TRBJ2-2|TRBV10-3|-
TGTGCCATCAGTGGACCGGGACTAGCAGTGGGGGAGCTGTTTTTT
CAISGPGLAVGELFF
>-|TRBJ2-7|TRBV7-3|-
TGTGCCAGCAGCTTAACGCAGTACGAGCAGTACTTC
CASSLTQYEQYF
>-|TRBJ1-2|TRBV6-1|-
TGTGCCAGCAGTGAAGCGCTTGCAGGGTCCGGGTATGGCTACACCTTC
CASSEALAGSGYGYTF
>TRBD1|TRBJ2-6|TRBV10-3|-
TGTGCCATCAGTGAGTCAAAGGGGGCGGGGGCCAACGTCCTGACTTTC
CAISESKGAGANVLTF
>TRBD1|TRBJ1-1|TRBV5-6|-
TGTGCCAGCAGCCGCAGGGGGAGCGCTGAAGCTTTCTTT
CASSRRGSAEAFF
>TRBD1|TRBJ1-4|TRBV18|-
TGTGCCAGCTCACCCGACAGGGGAAGTAATGAAAAACTGTTTTTT
CASSPDRGSNEKLFF
>TRBD2|TRBJ2-5|TRBV5-4|-
TGTGCCAGCAGCTTGGGACTAGCGGGAGGGTCCCAAGAGACCCAGTACTTC
CASSLGLAGGSQETQYF
>TRBD1|TRBJ1-2|TRBV5-6|-
TGTGCCAGCAGCAACCCGGGACAGGGCCAAGGCTACACCTTC
CASSNPGQGQGYTF
>-|TRBJ2-5|TRBV7-9|-
TGTGCCAGCAGCTTACTGCTGGTGAGTCCACAAGAGACCCAGTACTTC
CASSLLLVSPQETQYF
>TRBD1|TRBJ1-1|TRBV15|-
TGTGCCACCAGCAGAGGGGACAGGGACACTGAAGCTTTCTTT
CATSRGDRDTEAFF
>TRBD1|TRBJ2-7|TRBV4-1|-
TGCGCCAGCAGCCAGAACGGAAGGGGACAGTTAGACGAGCAGTACTTC
CASSQNGRGQLDEQYF
>-|TRBJ2-7|TRBV9|once
TGTGCCAGCAGCGTAGAAGGCGGGACTCGCTACGAGCAGTACTTC
CASSVEGGTRYEQYF